A single T cell receptor (beta chain) is shown here with its context. Its target is unknown. This sample was included in a study of graft-versus-host responses after intestinal transplantation. Study as a whole: Each transplant was multivisceral, liver-intestinal, or isolated intestinal. All of the recipients had induction that used anti-thymocyte globulin, then tacrolimus and steroids for approximately 3 years. Findings and limits, study-wide: Association was observed between peak circulating GvH clone levels and early post-transplant HvG declines. High graft-versus-host to host-versus-graft T cell clonal ratios marked allografts of patients with graft-donor macrochimerism.

CDR1 and CDR2 (germline): WNHNN, SYGVQD (reference sequence). This CDR3 is 11 amino acids long. Trimming removed 4 bases from V and 6 bases from J; junction bases left unmatched: 0. The assay was immunoSEQ multiplex PCR, and TCRdb's table has in-frame clones only and misses some. The data show about 20,000 clones, roughly nine tenths seen once. Sequenced here: bone marrow, sampled about 130 days after transplant. The clonotype was recovered from a human patient who received an intestinal transplant, so some T cells may come from the graft donor. V is TRBV10-1 and J is TRBJ2-7, with TRBD1 identical over 7 bases. CDR3 nucleotides: TGCGCCAGCAGTGCAGGGGGCGAGCAGTACTTC. Its translation: CASSAGGEQYF.